This TCR beta chain originates from a study of Graves' ophthalmopathy and Graves' hyperthyroidism. Study-level results: The model's ophthalmopathy progression predictions had less than 71% sensitivity and approximately 72% specificity. A majority of expanded thyroid clonotypes exceeding 0.001 frequency were likewise present in blood.

The table lists this clonotype with many counts. Its target is not known. With 3 bases removed from V and 3 bases from J, the gap between germline ends came to 15 bases. This CDR3 region has 15 residues. Patients were left out if they had other autoimmune diseases, uncontrolled infections, pregnancy or lactation. TCR beta CDR3 regions were amplified from RNA transcripts. First-round RT-PCR relied on HTBI primers, and a second-round multiplex PCR came next. MiXCR was run by TCRdb on the multiplex PCR reads, yielding one entry per CDR3 protein. This sample has approximately 700,000 distinct CDR3 sequences, with approximately 39% found just once.

Specimen: peripheral blood. The V call is TRBV12-3 or TRBV12-4, the J call TRBJ2-7; possibly TRBD1 or TRBD2 for D (5 bases each). This receptor was obtained from an adult man with Graves' ophthalmopathy. CDR3 amino acids: CASSFEGIQDYEQYF. The CDR3, as DNA: TGTGCCAGCAGTTTTGAGGGTATACAGGACTACGAGCAGTACTTC.